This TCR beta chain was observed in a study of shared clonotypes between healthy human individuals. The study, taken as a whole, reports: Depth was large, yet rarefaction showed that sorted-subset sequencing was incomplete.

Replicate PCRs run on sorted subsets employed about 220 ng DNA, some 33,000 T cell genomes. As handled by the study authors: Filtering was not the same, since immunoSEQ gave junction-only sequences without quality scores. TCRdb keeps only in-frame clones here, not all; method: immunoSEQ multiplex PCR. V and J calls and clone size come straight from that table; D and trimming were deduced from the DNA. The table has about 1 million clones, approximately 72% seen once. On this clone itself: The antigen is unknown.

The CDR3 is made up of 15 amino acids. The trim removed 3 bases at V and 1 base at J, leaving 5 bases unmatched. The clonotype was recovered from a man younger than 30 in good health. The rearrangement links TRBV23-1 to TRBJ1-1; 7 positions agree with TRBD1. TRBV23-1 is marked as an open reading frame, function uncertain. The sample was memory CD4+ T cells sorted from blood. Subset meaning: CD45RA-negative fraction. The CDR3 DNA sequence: TGCGCCAGCAGTCAGGCCGACAGGGAGAACACTGAAGCTTTCTTT. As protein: CASSQADRENTEAFF.